The subject of this entry is one T cell receptor (beta chain). This entry comes from a study of cytomegalovirus exposure and HLA in healthy donors. 60 Vbeta and 13 Jbeta primers were used in PCR. The data were produced by immunoSEQ multiplex PCR, yet TCRdb's version contains in-frame clones alone and is incomplete. This sample's clone table lists approximately 100,000 clones. Germline loops: CDR1 SGHNT, CDR2 YENEEA. V shed 4 bases and J 2 bases; nucleotides not matched to a gene: 7. The CDR3 has 16 amino acids. The sequenced sample consisted of PBMCs. The chain couples TRBV11-3 to TRBJ2-3; 9 bases agree with TRBD2. The sequence derives from a middle-aged man in good health and CMV-seropositive. CDR3 region: CASSSRLAAATDTQYF. The CDR3, as DNA: TGTGCCAGCAGCTCACGACTAGCGGCGGCCACAGATACGCAGTATTTT. Together with reference TRBV11-3 and TRBJ2-3, the CDR3 gives the full variable domain: EAGVVQSPRYKIIEKKQPVAFWCNPISGHNTLYWYLQNLGQGPELLIRYENEEAVDDSQLPKDRFSAERLKGVDSTLKIQPAELGDSAVYLCASSSRLAAATDTQYFGPGTRLTVL.